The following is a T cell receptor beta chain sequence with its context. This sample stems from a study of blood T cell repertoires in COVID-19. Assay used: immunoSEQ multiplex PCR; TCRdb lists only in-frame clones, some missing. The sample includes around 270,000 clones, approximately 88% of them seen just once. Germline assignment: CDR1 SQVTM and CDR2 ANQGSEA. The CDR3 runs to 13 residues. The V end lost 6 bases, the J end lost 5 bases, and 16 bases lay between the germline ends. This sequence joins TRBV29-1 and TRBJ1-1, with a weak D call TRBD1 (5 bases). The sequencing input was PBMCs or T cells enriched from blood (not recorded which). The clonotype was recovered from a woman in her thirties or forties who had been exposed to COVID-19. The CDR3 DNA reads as TGCAGCGTCACTGGGGGAGGAGGTACTGAAGCTTTCTTT. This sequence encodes CSVTGGGGTEAFF.